Listed below are T cell receptor beta chains from one sample, sequenced in a study of cytomegalovirus exposure and HLA in healthy donors. Clones were read by immunoSEQ multiplex PCR, and TCRdb kept only the in-frame ones, dropping some. The sample lists around 150,000 clones, around 83% seen once, with about 4% in the top ten. The sequenced sample consisted of PBMCs. The receptors originated from a middle-aged man in good health and CMV-seropositive. Each CDR3 is given with its conserved first and last residue.

length	V	CDR3
15	TRBV27	CASSLARTDTGELFF
17	TRBV7-3	CASSYPPRQRGTGELFF
15	TRBV5-6	CASSTSGTAHETQYF
15	TRBV6-6	CASSLDRYGNQPQHF
18	TRBV18	CASSRFSSTLRRDQPQHF
17	TRBV7-6	CASSESGTSGRLDEQFF
14	TRBV7-6	CASSLGDRGSPLHF
14	TRBV2	CASIQGESTDTQYF
15	TRBV6-5	CASSQRGTGSEKLFF
14	TRBV9	CASSAGRAGGEQFF
14	TRBV5-5	CASSLGQVAYEQYF
11	TRBV29-1	CSAYRQPEAFF
16	TRBV7-9	CASSEISGGRSYEQYF
14	TRBV2	CASSDSSGHYEQYF
14	TRBV5-6	CASSLEISMETQYF
13	TRBV6-4	CASSAWTDYGYTF
15	TRBV28	CASSPPGLAAYEPYF
15	TRBV9	CASSVSVGGAEGQFF
15	TRBV6-6	CASSYGGVGSYEQYF
12	TRBV11-3	CASSLAGDEQFF
15	TRBV11-2	CASSARQGALYEQYF
19	TRBV7-7	CASSLSVSGGRGGTDTQYF
15	TRBV18	CASSRGQTTNEKLFF
16	TRBV13	CASSSVGWGELKTQYF
11	TRBV7-9	CASSFEWEQYF
15	TRBV6-4	CASSEQAGGIDTQYF
16	TRBV9	CASSVGSGGTHNEQFF
19	TRBV7-9	CASSLRGKGTSGLTDTQYF
13	TRBV15	CATTDYKGNTIYF
17	TRBV7-9	CASSLGTSGGTTDTQYF
14	TRBV6-1	CASSEVRVNSPLHF
14	TRBV10-3	CAISGDRGDYGYTF
11	TRBV6-1	CASSTGYEQYF
14	TRBV6-6	CASSDRGRDQPQHF
15	TRBV5-1	CASSLVVAGPDTQYF
14	TRBV9	CASNPSGDDYEQYF
14	TRBV27	CASSLVDRGYGYTF
16	TRBV9	CASSVAVRDSQETQYF
14	TRBV29-1	CSVYGTEGFYGYTF
14	TRBV28	CASSLFGGSYEQYF
14	TRBV6-6	CASRSPGQGREQYF
18	TRBV5-1	CASSTWEIRGQGLNEQFF